The source of this TCR beta chain is a study of Ad26.COV2.S vaccination and SARS-CoV-2 variants. This CDR3 is built from 15 residues. V was cut by 5 bases and J by 2 bases, with 12 bases left in between. Per the germline V gene, CDR1 is LNHNV and CDR2 is YYDKDF (reference sequence). Produced via immunoSEQ multiplex PCR; TCRdb's table is partial and in-frame only. The top ten clones hold approximately 5.1% of a sample with 120,000 to 150,000 clones, approximately 90% of them seen once. The TCR sequence derives from a human donor who had recovered from COVID-19. This chain joins TRBV15 and TRBJ1-4; no clear D gene. Sequencing used peripheral blood, obtained after recovery from COVID-19. The CDR3 is CATSLSPVTNEKLFF. DNA of the CDR3: TGTGCCACCAGCCTGAGTCCGGTGACTAATGAAAAACTGTTTTTT.